Following are 6 T cell receptor beta chains from one sample sequenced in a study of T-cell reconstitution after alpha-beta-depleted transplantation in children. Study results and limitations: When one year had passed after transplant, most T-cell counts and diversity came from newly produced T cells.

These receptors' antigens are unknown. This sample's TCRbeta library carried unique molecular identifier barcodes. Using its own MiXCR run on the PCR reads, TCRdb lists one record per CDR3 protein. The data hold some 300,000 distinct CDR3 sequences, with 6.5% to 9% observed a single time. The sequencing used peripheral blood, collected 360 days after TCRalphabeta/CD19-depleted stem cell transplant. These receptors originate from a female patient aged 2-9 years who had a stem cell transplant for Fanconi anemia, so the T cells may come from the graft donor.

In this sample, this clonotype turned up a few times. The genes are TRBV15 and TRBJ2-5; D remains ambiguous. V gave up 0 bases and J gave up 4 bases, with 9 bases separating them. CDR3 size: 14 residues. Germline loops: CDR1 LNHNV, CDR2 YYDKDF (reference sequence). For the CDR3, the DNA is TGTGCCACCAGCAGAGAGGGTCTAGTAGAGACCCAGTACTTC. Protein product: CATSREGLVETQYF.

This clonotype was picked up many times. J is TRBJ2-2 and V is TRBV10-3, with 10 nucleotides matching TRBD2. The CDR3 runs 15 residues. CDR1 is ENHRY and CDR2 is SYGVKD in the germline V gene. With V trimmed by 3 bases and J by 4 bases, 2 bases remained unmatched. The CDR3 sequence is CAISEASGSTGELFF. The DNA for the CDR3 is TGTGCCATCAGTGAAGCTAGCGGGAGCACCGGGGAGCTGTTTTTT.

This clonotype has ten or more counts. The rearrangement uses TRBV5-6 and TRBJ1-1, with D possibly matching TRBD1 (6 bases). This CDR3 comprises 12 residues. The germline V gene has CDR1 SGHDT and CDR2 YYEEEE. V was shortened by 1 base and J by 8 bases, with 9 bases between the two germline ends. CDR3 loop: CASSLNDREAFF. The DNA for the CDR3 is TGTGCCAGCAGCTTGAATGACAGGGAAGCTTTCTTT.

The chain has TRBV7-6 and TRBJ2-2, with D perhaps matching TRBD2 (7 bases). Germline CDR1 SGHVS, CDR2 FNYEAQ. The germline V and J ends were trimmed by 2 bases and 6 bases, with 22 bases remaining between them. The CDR3 contains 18 residues. CDR3 protein: CASSLLTLGGRGPGELFF. The CDR3 nucleotides are TGTGCCAGCAGCTTATTGACGCTGGGGGGGCGCGGTCCCGGGGAGCTGTTTTTT. The complete variable domain, with remaining parts taken from reference TRBV7-6 and TRBJ2-2, reads GAGVSQSPRYKVTKRGQDVALRCDPISGHVSLYWYRQALGQGPEFLTYFNYEAQQDKSGLPNDRFSAERPEGSISTLTIQRTEQRDSAMYRCASSLLTLGGRGPGELFFGEGSRLTVL.

This clonotype was picked up many times. The V gene is TRBV20-1, the J gene TRBJ1-1; D unclear. The CDR3 loop spans 14 amino acids. Germline V gene sequence: CDR1 DFQATT, CDR2 SNEGSKA (reference sequence). V lost 3 bases and J lost 2, with 13 bases in between. CDR3 sequence (DNA): TGCAGTGCTAGTTATTCCCGGGGAAACACTGAAGCTTTCTTT. Protein product: CSASYSRGNTEAFF.

The sample holds many counts of this clonotype. The chain employs TRBV29-1 and TRBJ2-4; tentatively, D is TRBD1 (6 bases). Germline assignment: CDR1 SQVTM and CDR2 ANQGSEA. V lost 2 bases, J lost 2 bases, and 13 bases lay in between. The CDR3 runs 15 residues. CDR3 nucleotides: TGCAGCGTTGAAAGTTTTGGGGGCCCCAAAAACATTCAGTACTTC. Protein: CSVESFGGPKNIQYF.